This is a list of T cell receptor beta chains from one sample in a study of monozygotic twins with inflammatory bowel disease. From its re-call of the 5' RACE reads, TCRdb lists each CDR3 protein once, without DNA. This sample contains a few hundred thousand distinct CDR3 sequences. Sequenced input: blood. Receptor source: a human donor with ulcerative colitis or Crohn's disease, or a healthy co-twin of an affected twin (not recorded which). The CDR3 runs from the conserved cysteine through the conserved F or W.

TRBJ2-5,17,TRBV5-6,CASSTGTGAIRRETQYF
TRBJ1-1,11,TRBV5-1,CASTKGPEAFF
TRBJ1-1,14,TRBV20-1,CSARDKTQPPEAFF
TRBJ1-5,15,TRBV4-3,CASSQVPYSNQPQHF
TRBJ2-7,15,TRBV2,CASSGLGLADYEQYF
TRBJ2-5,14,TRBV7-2,CASSQTSGSQTQYF
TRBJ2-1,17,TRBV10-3,CAISGGLARNSRNEQFF
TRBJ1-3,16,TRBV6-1,CASSLRDRVPGNTIYF
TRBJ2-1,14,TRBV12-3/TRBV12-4,CASSLQLENNEQFF
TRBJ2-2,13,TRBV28,CASSSVDTGELFF
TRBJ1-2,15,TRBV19,CASSTATGSNYGYTF
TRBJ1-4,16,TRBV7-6,CASSLVVPTTNEKLFF
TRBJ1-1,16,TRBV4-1,CASSQGQGAFRTEAFF
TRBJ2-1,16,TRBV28,CASSLTGQGLLDEQFF
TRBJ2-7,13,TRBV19,CASSLLADYEQYF
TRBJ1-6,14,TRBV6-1,CASRTGTGNSPLHF
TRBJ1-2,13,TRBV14,CASSPKTGSGYTF
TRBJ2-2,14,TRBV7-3,CASSLGQGEGELFF
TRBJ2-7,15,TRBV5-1,CASSFGTGTSYEQYF
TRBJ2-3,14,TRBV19,CASTESGRTDTQYF
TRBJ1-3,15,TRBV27,CASSYTGGGGNTIYF